The T cell receptor (beta chain) described here comes from a study of pediatric ulcerative colitis. Study details: Disease was pancolitis in fewer than ten and left-sided in two, histology-confirmed. The study, taken as a whole, reports: A couple of rectal clonotypes were found only in ulcerative colitis patients, all of them. In rectum, acute severe colitis had expanded clones and less diversity.

During colonoscopy, one to two rectal pinch biopsies were collected. Unmatched junction bases numbered 6, after V lost 3 bases and J lost 7 bases. The germline V gene has CDR1 LNHNV and CDR2 YYDKDF (reference sequence). This CDR3 region has 14 residues. As concerns this clone: The target antigen is unknown.

This was a survey-level run. Here immunoSEQ multiplex PCR was the method, and the copy in TCRdb shows in-frame clones only, minus some. The table shows about 36,000 clones, with around 73% occurring only once. This chain joins TRBV15 and TRBJ1-5; TRBD1 aligns across 7 bases. The sample comprised gut tissue. The sequence came from a boy aged 5-17 years with moderate ulcerative colitis. CDR3: CATSSYRGDQPQHF. Written as DNA, the CDR3 is TGTGCCACCAGCAGCTACAGGGGAGACCAGCCCCAGCATTTT.